What follows is one TCR beta chain and its context. The source of the sample is a study of blood T cell repertoires in COVID-19. TCRdb's table, derived via immunoSEQ multiplex PCR, lists solely in-frame clones and lacks some. The data hold approximately 70,000 clones, with roughly 85% observed a single time. The clonotype originates from a human donor in a cohort sampled during active COVID-19. The specimen sequenced was peripheral blood.

The CDR3 sequence: CASSSDRSGGTEAFF. CDR3 DNA sequence: TGTGCCAGCAGCAGTGACAGGTCAGGAGGCACTGAAGCTTTCTTT. V gene TRBV7-9 combines with J gene TRBJ1-1; maybe TRBD1 (6 bases). V was shortened by 5 bases and J by 4 bases, with 17 bases between the two germline ends. The germline V gene has CDR1 SEHNR and CDR2 FQNEAQ (reference sequence). This CDR3 contains 15 residues.